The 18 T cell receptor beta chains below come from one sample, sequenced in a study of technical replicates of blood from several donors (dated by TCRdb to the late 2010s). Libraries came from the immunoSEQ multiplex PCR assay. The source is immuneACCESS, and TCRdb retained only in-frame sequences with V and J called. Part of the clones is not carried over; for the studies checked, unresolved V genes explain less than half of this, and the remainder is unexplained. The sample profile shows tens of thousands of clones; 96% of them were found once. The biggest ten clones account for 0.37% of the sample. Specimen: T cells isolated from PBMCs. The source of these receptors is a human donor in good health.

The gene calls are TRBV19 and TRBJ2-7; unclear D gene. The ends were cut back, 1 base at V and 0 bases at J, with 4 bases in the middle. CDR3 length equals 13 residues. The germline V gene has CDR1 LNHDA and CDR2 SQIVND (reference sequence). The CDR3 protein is CASSIVLSYEQYF. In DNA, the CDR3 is TGTGCCAGTAGTATAGTCCTCTCCTACGAGCAGTACTTC.

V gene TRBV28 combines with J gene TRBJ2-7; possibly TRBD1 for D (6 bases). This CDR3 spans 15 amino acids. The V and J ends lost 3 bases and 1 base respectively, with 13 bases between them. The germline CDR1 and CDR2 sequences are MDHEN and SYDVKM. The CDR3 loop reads CASSFMGTGSYEQYF. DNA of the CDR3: TGTGCCAGCAGTTTTATGGGTACAGGGTCCTACGAGCAGTACTTC.

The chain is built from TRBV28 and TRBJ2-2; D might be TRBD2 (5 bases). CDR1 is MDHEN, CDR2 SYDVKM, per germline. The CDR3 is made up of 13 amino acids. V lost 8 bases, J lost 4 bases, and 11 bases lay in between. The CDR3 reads CASRDFITGELFF. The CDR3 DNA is TGTGCCAGCCGGGATTTCATCACCGGGGAGCTGTTTTTT.

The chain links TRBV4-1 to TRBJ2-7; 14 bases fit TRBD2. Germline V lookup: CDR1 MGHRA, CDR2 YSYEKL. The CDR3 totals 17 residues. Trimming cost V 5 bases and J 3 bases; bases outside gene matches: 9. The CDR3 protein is CASSSLTSGRANYEQYF. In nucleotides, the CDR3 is TGCGCCAGCAGCTCCCTGACTAGCGGGAGGGCAAACTACGAGCAGTACTTC.

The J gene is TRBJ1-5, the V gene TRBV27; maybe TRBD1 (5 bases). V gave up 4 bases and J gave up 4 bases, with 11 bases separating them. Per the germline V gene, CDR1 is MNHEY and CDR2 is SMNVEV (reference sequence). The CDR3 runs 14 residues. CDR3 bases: TGTGCCAGCAGTTCTTGGCAGGGTAATCAGCCCCAGCATTTT. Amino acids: CASSSWQGNQPQHF.

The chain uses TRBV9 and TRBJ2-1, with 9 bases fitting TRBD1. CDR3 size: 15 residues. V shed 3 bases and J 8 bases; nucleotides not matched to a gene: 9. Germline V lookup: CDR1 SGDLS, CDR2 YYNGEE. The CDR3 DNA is TGTGCCAGCAGCGCGTCGGGGACAGGGATGCATGAGCAGTTCTTC. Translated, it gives CASSASGTGMHEQFF. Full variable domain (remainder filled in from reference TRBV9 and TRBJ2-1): DSGVTQTPKHLITATGQRVTLRCSPRSGDLSVYWYQQSLDQGLQFLIQYYNGEERAKGNILERFSAQQFPDLHSELNLSSLELGDSALYFCASSASGTGMHEQFFGPGTRLTVL.

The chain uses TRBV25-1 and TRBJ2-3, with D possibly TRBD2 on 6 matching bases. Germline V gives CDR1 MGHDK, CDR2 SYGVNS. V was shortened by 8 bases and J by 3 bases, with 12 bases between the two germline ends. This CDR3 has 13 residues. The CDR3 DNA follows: TGTGCCAGCGCGGGACTCCAAACAGATACGCAGTATTTT. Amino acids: CASAGLQTDTQYF.

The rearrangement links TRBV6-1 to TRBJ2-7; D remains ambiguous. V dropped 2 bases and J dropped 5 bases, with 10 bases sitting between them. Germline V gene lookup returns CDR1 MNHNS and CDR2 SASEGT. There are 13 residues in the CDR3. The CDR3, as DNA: TGTGCCAGCAGTGAATTCGTGCAGAACGAGCAGTACTTC. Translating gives CASSEFVQNEQYF.

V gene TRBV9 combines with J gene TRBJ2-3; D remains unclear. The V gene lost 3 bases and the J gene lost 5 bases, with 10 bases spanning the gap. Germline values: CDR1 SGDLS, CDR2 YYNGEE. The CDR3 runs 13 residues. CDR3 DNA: TGTGCCAGCAGCGGTAGAGTAGTAGATACGCAGTATTTT. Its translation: CASSGRVVDTQYF.

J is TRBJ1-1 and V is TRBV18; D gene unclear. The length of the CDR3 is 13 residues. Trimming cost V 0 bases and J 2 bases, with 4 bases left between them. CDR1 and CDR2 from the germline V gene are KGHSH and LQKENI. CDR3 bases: TGTGCCAGCTCACCACCGGCAAACACTGAAGCTTTCTTT. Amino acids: CASSPPANTEAFF.

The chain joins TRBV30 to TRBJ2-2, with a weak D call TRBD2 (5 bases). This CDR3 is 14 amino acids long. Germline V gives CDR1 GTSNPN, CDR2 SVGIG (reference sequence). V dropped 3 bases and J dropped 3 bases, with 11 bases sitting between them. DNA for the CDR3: TGTGCCTGGAGCCCCCGGGGAGACACCGGGGAGCTGTTTTTT. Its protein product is CAWSPRGDTGELFF.

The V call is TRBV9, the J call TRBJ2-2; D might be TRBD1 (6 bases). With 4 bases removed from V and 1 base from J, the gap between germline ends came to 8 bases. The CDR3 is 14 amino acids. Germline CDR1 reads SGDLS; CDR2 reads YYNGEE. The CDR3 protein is CASSPRGNTGELFF. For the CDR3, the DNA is TGTGCCAGCAGCCCCAGGGGGAACACCGGGGAGCTGTTTTTT.

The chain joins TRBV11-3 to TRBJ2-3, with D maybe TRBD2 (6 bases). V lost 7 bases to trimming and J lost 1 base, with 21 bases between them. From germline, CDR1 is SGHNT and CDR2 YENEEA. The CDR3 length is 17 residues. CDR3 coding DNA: TGTGCCAGCACCCCCCGATGGGGAGGAGAGGGCACAGATACGCAGTATTTT. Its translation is CASTPRWGGEGTDTQYF.

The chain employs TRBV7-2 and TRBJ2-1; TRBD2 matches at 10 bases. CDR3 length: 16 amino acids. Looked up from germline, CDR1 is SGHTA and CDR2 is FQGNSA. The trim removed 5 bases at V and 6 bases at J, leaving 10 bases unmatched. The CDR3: CASSPGSGRATNEQFF. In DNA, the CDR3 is TGTGCCAGCAGCCCCGGAAGCGGGAGGGCGACCAATGAGCAGTTCTTC.

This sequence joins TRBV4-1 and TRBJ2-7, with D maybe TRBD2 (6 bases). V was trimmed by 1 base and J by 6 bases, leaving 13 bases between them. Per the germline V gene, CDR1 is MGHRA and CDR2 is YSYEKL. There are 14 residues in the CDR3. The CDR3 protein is CASSQVSGVVEQYF. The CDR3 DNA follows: TGCGCCAGCAGCCAAGTTTCGGGAGTTGTCGAGCAGTACTTC.

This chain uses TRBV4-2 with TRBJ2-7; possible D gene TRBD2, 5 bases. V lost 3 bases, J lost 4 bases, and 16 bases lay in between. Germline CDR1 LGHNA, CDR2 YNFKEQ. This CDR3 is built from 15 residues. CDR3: CASSQKRSSGYEQYF. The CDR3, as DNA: TGTGCCAGCAGCCAGAAGCGGTCTTCTGGATACGAGCAGTACTTC.

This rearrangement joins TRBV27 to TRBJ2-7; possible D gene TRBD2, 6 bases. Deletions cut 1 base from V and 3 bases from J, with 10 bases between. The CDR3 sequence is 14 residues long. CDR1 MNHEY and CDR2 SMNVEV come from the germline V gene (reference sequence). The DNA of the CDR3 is TGTGCCAGCAGTTTATTCGGGAGTTTCTACGAGCAGTACTTC. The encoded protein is CASSLFGSFYEQYF.

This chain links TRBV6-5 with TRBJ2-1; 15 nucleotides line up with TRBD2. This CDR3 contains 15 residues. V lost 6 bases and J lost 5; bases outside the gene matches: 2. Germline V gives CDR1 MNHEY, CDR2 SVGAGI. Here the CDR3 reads CASRGLAGGHNEQFF. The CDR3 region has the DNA TGTGCCAGCAGAGGACTAGCGGGGGGGCACAATGAGCAGTTCTTC.